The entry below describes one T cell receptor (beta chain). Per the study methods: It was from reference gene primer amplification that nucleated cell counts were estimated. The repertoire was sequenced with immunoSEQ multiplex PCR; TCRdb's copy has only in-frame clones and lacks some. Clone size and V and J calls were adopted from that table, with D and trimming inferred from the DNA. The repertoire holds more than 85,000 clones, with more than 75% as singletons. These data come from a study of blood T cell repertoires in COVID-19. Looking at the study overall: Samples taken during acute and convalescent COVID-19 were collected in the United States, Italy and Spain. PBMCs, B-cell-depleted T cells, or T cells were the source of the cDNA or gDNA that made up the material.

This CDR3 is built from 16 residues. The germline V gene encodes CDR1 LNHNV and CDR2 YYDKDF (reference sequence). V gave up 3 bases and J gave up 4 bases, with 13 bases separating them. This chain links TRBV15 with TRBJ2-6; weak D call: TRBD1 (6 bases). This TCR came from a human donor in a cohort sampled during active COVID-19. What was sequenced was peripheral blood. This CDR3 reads CATSRGRGDGANVLTF. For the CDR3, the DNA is TGTGCCACCAGCAGGGGCAGGGGTGACGGGGCCAACGTCCTGACTTTC.